The next 17 T cell receptor delta chains were all read from a single sample in a study of gamma-delta T cells after stem cell transplantation. TCRdb reran clone calling via CATT on the RT-PCR reads. The data show around 1,500 delta-chain clones, more than 7.5% seen once. Material: gamma-delta T cells. These receptors all come from a human donor. It is not recorded whose cells these are; they may come from a transplant donor.

In its sample, this clone was seen a few times. Other DNA sequences in this specimen translate into the identical CDR3. The rearrangement links TRDV2 to TRDJ1; TRDD3 might be the D (9 bases). Germline CDR1 GEAIGNYY, CDR2 EKD. The CDR3 is 21 amino acids. The V end lost 3 bases, the J end lost 2 bases, and 33 bases lay between the germline ends. The CDR3 reads CACDPLPTREGDTGFTDKLIF. The CDR3 nucleotides are TGTGCCTGTGACCCTCTTCCTACGAGAGAGGGGGATACTGGGTTTACCGATAAACTCATCTTT.

This clone counts as medium-sized. Other DNA variants within this sample encode the same CDR3. The chain recombines TRDV2 with TRDJ1, with 9 bases aligning to TRDD3. CDR1 GEAIGNYY and CDR2 EKD come from the germline V gene. The trim removed 3 bases at V and 0 bases at J, leaving 10 bases unmatched. This CDR3 spans 17 amino acids. The DNA of the CDR3 is TGTGCCTGTGACCCGCTGACTGGGGGAACGTACACCGATAAACTCATCTTT. Amino acids: CACDPLTGGTYTDKLIF.

In regard to this clone: This CDR3 is also generated by other DNA sequences in the sample. This chain links TRDV2 with TRDJ1; 10 bases map to TRDD3. Germline V gives CDR1 GEAIGNYY, CDR2 EKD. This CDR3 region has 15 residues. V lost 0 bases, J lost 2 bases, and 2 bases stayed unmatched. In DNA form, the CDR3 reads TGTGCCTGTGACACCGTACTGGGGGATACCGATAAACTCATCTTT. Encoded protein: CACDTVLGDTDKLIF.

Sample share makes this clone large. Other nucleotide sequences in the sample specify the same CDR3. V and J are TRDV2 and TRDJ3, with 7 positions matching TRDD3. The CDR3 extends over 20 amino acids. J gave up 10 bases and V 0 bases, and 20 bases lay outside the gene matches. Germline CDR1 is GEAIGNYY and CDR2 is EKD. This CDR3 is CACDTLDTTGRRDGTRQMFF. The CDR3, as DNA: TGTGCCTGTGACACCTTGGATACGACGGGTCGACGGGACGGAACCCGACAGATGTTTTTC.

This clone was counted between two and nine times. It differs at one base from a far larger clone, so likely a read error. The rearrangement links TRDV2 to TRDJ1, with 12 bases that match TRDD3. The V gene's germline CDR1 is GEAIGNYY and CDR2 EKD. The CDR3 consists of 23 residues. Here the CDR3 DNA reads TGTGCCCGTGACTCCATTCCCGAGGCTGGGGGATACGCAGGTCAGGGGTACACCGATAAACTCATCTTT. Protein: CARDSIPEAGGYAGQGYTDKLIF.

This clone is termed large. The sample contains more than one DNA sequence encoding this CDR3. The chain recombines TRDV2 with TRDJ1, with TRDD3 matching 7 bases. CDR1 and CDR2 (germline): GEAIGNYY, EKD. The CDR3 totals 18 residues. V trimming: 0 bases; J trimming: 4 bases; junction bases outside the gene matches: 16. The CDR3 region is CACDTVSGGPPLGDKLIF. CDR3 sequence (DNA): TGTGCCTGTGACACCGTGTCTGGGGGTCCCCCTCTGGGCGATAAACTCATCTTT.

This clone was counted a few times. The protein TCRdb lists belongs to a much larger clone and differs from this DNA's translation at residue 14, which points to a read error; the protein shown is made from the DNA. The chain uses TRDV1 and TRDJ1, with 9 bases lining up with TRDD3. The germline V gene encodes CDR1 TSWWSYY and CDR2 QGS. The trim removed 1 base at V and 7 bases at J, leaving 16 bases unmatched. There are 18 residues in the CDR3. The CDR3 region has the DNA TGTGCTCTTGGGGAACCCTTCCTCTGGGGATACGGACGTTGTAAACTCATCTTT. Its translation: CALGEPFLWGYGRCKLIF.

Comment on this clone: Only one base separates this from a far larger clonotype, so it likely reflects a read error. The rearrangement joins TRDV2 to TRDJ1; TRDD3 is a possible D gene (6 bases). The V gene's germline CDR1 is GEAIGNYY and CDR2 EKD. The CDR3 is made up of 14 amino acids. CDR3 sequence reads: CACDTWGFTDKPIF. The DNA of the CDR3 is TGTGCCTGTGACACCTGGGGGTTCACCGATAAACCCATCTTT.

This clone occurred a few times. TCRdb's protein, taken from a much larger clone, differs from this DNA's translation at residue 8, likely owing to a read error; the protein displayed comes from the DNA. V is TRDV2 and J is TRDJ1; the D is unclear. CDR1 and CDR2 from the germline V gene are GEAIGNYY and EKD. The V end was cut by 1 base, the J end by 0 bases, with 20 bases between. CDR3 length: 18 amino acids. CDR3 in amino acids: CACDTLGPRGPYTDKLIF. The CDR3, as DNA: TGTGCCTGTGACACATTGGGCCCTAGAGGACCCTACACCGATAAACTCATCTTT.

About this clone itself: This may be a read error, as it is one base from a much larger clone. The rearrangement joins TRDV2 to TRDJ1, with 7 bases matching TRDD3. This CDR3 is 18 amino acids long. CDR1 and CDR2 (germline): GEAIGNYY, EKD. The CDR3 region has the DNA TGTGCCTGTGACACCGTAACTGGGGACCGGGTGTACACCGATAAACCCATCTTT. Translated, it gives CACDTVTGDRVYTDKPIF.

This clone turned up a few times. TCRdb shows a much larger clone's protein in place of this DNA's translation, and the two differ at residue 12, likely through a read error; the protein shown is translated from the DNA. V is TRDV2 and J is TRDJ1; 8 positions agree with TRDD3. The CDR3 has 16 amino acids. In germline, CDR1 is GEAIGNYY, CDR2 EKD. The CDR3 DNA reads TGTGCCTGTGACAGGCTGGGGGAACTGTACACCAATAAACTCATCTTT. This codes for CACDRLGELYTNKLIF.

By share, this clone ranks as large. V is TRDV2 and J is TRDJ1; possible D gene TRDD3, 5 bases. Looked up from germline, CDR1 is GEAIGNYY and CDR2 is EKD. This CDR3 contains 15 residues. V lost 2 bases and J 0 bases, leaving 12 bases between the germline ends. CDR3 sequence reads: CACDIVGFYTDKLIF. For the CDR3, the DNA is TGTGCCTGTGACATTGTGGGGTTTTACACCGATAAACTCATCTTT.

For this clone: A read error is possible here, since a much larger clone lies one base away. The chain carries TRDV2 and TRDJ1; 7 bases are a match to TRDD3. J lost 7 bases, V lost 3 bases, and 13 bases had no gene match. The length of the CDR3 is 15 residues. Germline V lookup: CDR1 GEAIGNYY, CDR2 EKD. CDR3 DNA sequence: TGTGCCTGTGACCCGACTGGGGCCTACATGGGTAAACTCATCTTT. The encoded protein is CACDPTGAYMGKLIF.

Sample share makes this clone medium-sized (0.01 to 0.1%). At the DNA level, this CDR3 is encoded by other sequences in the same sample as well. The V call is TRDV2, the J call TRDJ1; D gene ambiguous. Trimming took off 1 base at V and 0 bases at J, with 20 bases between the two ends. This CDR3 region has 18 residues. Germline V lookup: CDR1 GEAIGNYY, CDR2 EKD. As DNA, the CDR3 is TGTGCCTGTGACACGGCGGCGAGGGGTTCTCAATACACCGATAAACTCATCTTT. Residues: CACDTAARGSQYTDKLIF.

This clone was counted a few times. This may arise from a read error, as a much more abundant clone is one base away. This chain connects TRDV2 to TRDJ1; 8 bases are shared with TRDD3. V shed 5 bases and J 0 bases; nucleotides not matched to a gene: 13. The CDR3 sequence is 17 residues long. The germline gives CDR1 GEAIGNYY, CDR2 EKD. The CDR3 DNA sequence: TGTGCCTGTGGCGCCGTACTGGGGGTCCCGTACACCGATAAACTCATCTTT. Its translation: CACGAVLGVPYTDKLIF.

Points on this clone: Since a much larger clone is just one base distant, this may be a read error. The chain has TRDV2 and TRDJ1; 13 bases align to TRDD3. V dropped 3 bases and J dropped 0; count of bases not matched to a gene: 6. Germline V gives CDR1 GEAIGNYY, CDR2 EKD. The CDR3 contains 17 residues. The CDR3 is CACDSLLGDTYTDKLIF. The CDR3 DNA reads as TGTGCCTGTGACTCCTTACTGGGGGATACGTACACCGATAAACTCATCTTT.

Relative to its sample, this clone is hyperexpanded (1% or more). The identical CDR3 is also encoded by other nucleotide sequences in the sample. The chain combines TRDV1 with TRDJ1; the match to TRDD3 covers 10 bases. The germline V gene has CDR1 TSWWSYY and CDR2 QGS. The CDR3 is made up of 22 amino acids. Unmatched junction bases numbered 22, after V lost 2 bases and J lost 1 base. The CDR3 nucleotides read TGTGCTCTTGGGGAAAGCCCCATATCTTATTACTGGGGGATCAGGGGCACCGATAAACTCATCTTT. The encoded protein is CALGESPISYYWGIRGTDKLIF.